The following is a T cell receptor beta chain sequence with its context. CDR3 size: 13 residues. Germline trimming cut 8 bases from V and 1 base from J; bases unmatched to any gene: 1. Germline V gene lookup returns CDR1 MNHEY and CDR2 SVGAGI. Researchers sorted participants into cohorts using their self-reported clinical history. This sample was included in a study of blood T cell repertoires in COVID-19. Authors' processing steps: Using reference gene primer amplification, nucleated cell counts were estimated. Libraries were prepared by immunoSEQ multiplex PCR; TCRdb keeps only in-frame clonotypes and omits some of them. D and trimming were read from the DNA, whereas the V and J calls and clone size are those reported in that table. The sample gives about 210,000 clones, roughly 85% of which show up once; less than 5% is in the top ten.

This sequence originates from a woman between 35 and 50 years old with acute COVID-19. Material for sequencing was PBMCs or T cells enriched from blood (not recorded which). The chain combines TRBV6-5 with TRBJ1-5, with 8 bases aligning to TRBD1. CDR3 sequence (DNA): TGTGCCAGCGGGGACAGGAGCAATCAGCCCCAGCATTTT. Residues: CASGDRSNQPQHF.